The T cell receptor (beta chain) under discussion was sequenced for a study of Graves' ophthalmopathy and Graves' hyperthyroidism. The study, taken as a whole, reports: Ophthalmopathy progression was predicted with about 67% sensitivity and approximately 72% specificity.

PBMCs originated in under 13 ml of fresh peripheral blood. This clonotype was recorded many times. As yet, its antigen is unknown. Beta-chain TCR CDR3 regions were amplified from RNA transcripts. RT-PCR was first run with HTBI primers, then multiplex PCR in a second round. Via MiXCR, TCRdb re-called the multiplex PCR reads, giving one row per CDR3 protein. The table lists approximately 460,000 distinct CDR3 sequences, approximately 15% of them singletons. CDR1 is DFQATT and CDR2 is SNEGSKA in the germline V gene (reference sequence). V shed 0 bases and J shed 2 bases, with 14 bases lying between them. The CDR3 is 15 amino acids.

Sequenced material: blood. The chain has TRBV20-1 and TRBJ2-7; no clear D gene. This TCR came from a woman aged 30 to 39 with Graves' ophthalmopathy. CDR3 in amino acids: CSAREAIDLTYEQYF. The CDR3, as DNA: TGCAGTGCTAGAGAGGCTATCGACCTAACCTACGAGCAGTACTTC.